Presented here are 6 T cell receptor beta chains from one specimen sequenced in a study of neurological immune-mediated disorders. TCRdb recomputed calls from the 5' RACE reads with MiXCR, one row per CDR3 protein. The profile shows about 66,000 distinct CDR3 sequences, nearly 3.5% of them singletons. The specimen was PBMCs. The receptors stem from a man aged 40-49 years with multiple sclerosis.

This clonotype was seen many times. V gene TRBV20-1 combines with J gene TRBJ1-1; 11 bases are shared with TRBD1. Germline values: CDR1 DFQATT, CDR2 SNEGSKA (reference sequence). V was clipped by 6 bases and J by 3 bases; unmatched bases: 9. The CDR3 extends over 15 amino acids. CDR3 residues: CSARGQGAGYTEAFF. The CDR3 coding sequence is TGCAGTGCCCGAGGACAGGGGGCTGGGTACACTGAAGCTTTCTTT.

The sample holds many counts of this clonotype. The rearrangement joins TRBV5-1 to TRBJ2-5, with 7 bases fitting TRBD2. The CDR3 loop spans 13 amino acids. Germline-derived CDR1 and CDR2 are SGHRS and YFSETQ. V was clipped by 0 bases and J by 4 bases; unmatched bases: 0. The DNA for the CDR3 is TGCGCCAGCAGCTTGGTAGCGGGAGAGACCCAGTACTTC. Residues: CASSLVAGETQYF.

This clonotype is deemed medium-sized. The V and J genes are TRBV12-3 or TRBV12-4 and TRBJ2-1; D remains ambiguous. The CDR3 is made up of 13 amino acids. Trimming removed 3 bases from V and 4 bases from J, with 7 bases in between. CDR3 sequence reads: CASSLGLYNEQFF. As DNA, the CDR3 is TGTGCCAGCAGTTTGGGATTATACAATGAGCAGTTCTTC.

This clonotype has a count of ten or more. The chain links TRBV7-9 to TRBJ1-5; tentative D call: TRBD1 (6 bases). The V end lost 5 bases, the J end lost 3 bases, and 11 bases lay between the germline ends. The CDR3 length is 14 residues. CDR1 SEHNR and CDR2 FQNEAQ come from the germline V gene (reference sequence). The CDR3 region is CASSTGTINQPQHF. DNA for the CDR3: TGTGCCAGCAGCACCGGGACAATCAATCAGCCCCAGCATTTT.

This clonotype was counted many times. CDR3 nucleotide sequence: TGCAGTGCTAGAGATAACGGGAGGGCCGTCAATGAGCAGTTCTTC. It encodes CSARDNGRAVNEQFF. The chain links TRBV20-1 to TRBJ2-1, with TRBD2 matching over 8 bases. CDR3 length: 15 amino acids. In germline, CDR1 is DFQATT, CDR2 SNEGSKA (reference sequence). The V segment lost 0 bases and the J segment 6 bases; nucleotides outside the gene matches: 7.

In this sample, this clonotype turned up many times. The chain recombines TRBV12-3 or TRBV12-4 with TRBJ1-1; 11 nucleotides agree with TRBD1. The CDR3 length is 13 residues. The trim removed 4 bases at V and 8 bases at J, leaving 3 bases unmatched. This chain's CDR3 is CASSWTGGPEAFF. As DNA, the CDR3 is TGTGCCAGCAGTTGGACAGGGGGCCCGGAAGCTTTCTTT.